This is a list of T cell receptor beta chains from one sample in a study of OX40 agonist ivuxolimab in advanced cancers. Produced via immunoSEQ multiplex PCR; TCRdb's table is partial and in-frame only. This table holds some 78,000 clones, roughly 92% found once. The sequencing used CD4+ or CD8+ T cells sorted from blood, collected in a trial of the OX40 agonist ivuxolimab. Receptors originate from an adult with an advanced solid tumor such as melanoma, head and neck, liver or kidney cancer. Each CDR3 is given with its conserved first and last residue. The D gene is left open where the match is weak. Some rows mark clone size as missing; the rest say once, few, many or name a class of expanded clone.

>.|TRBJ2-3|TRBD1|TRBV28
TGTGCCAGCAGCCACAGGGGGCATTCTAGCACAGATACGCAGTATTTT
CASSHRGHSSTDTQYF
>.|TRBJ2-1|.|TRBV5-1
TGCGCCAGCGGCCAGAGAGGGAGGTATGAGCAGTTCTTC
CASGQRGRYEQFF
>.|TRBJ1-1|.|TRBV30
TGTGCCTGGAGTTCGGGGGGTTACGGTGAAGCTTTCTTT
CAWSSGGYGEAFF
>.|TRBJ1-2|.|TRBV7-9
TGTGCCAGCAGCTTAGAACAGTGGGGTGGCTACACCTTC
CASSLEQWGGYTF
>.|TRBJ2-7|.|TRBV4-2
TGTGCCAGCAGCCATGGGGGGGGGCAGGGAGACTACGAGCAGTACTTC
CASSHGGGQGDYEQYF
>.|TRBJ2-6|.|TRBV4-1
TGCGCCAGCAGCCAGGGGGTAGGGAAGAGCTCTGGGGCCAACGTCCTGACTTTC
CASSQGVGKSSGANVLTF
>.|TRBJ1-2|.|TRBV5-1
TGCGCCAGCAGCTTGGAGGCCAGGGGCGACGGCTACACCTTC
CASSLEARGDGYTF
>.|TRBJ1-5|.|TRBV30
TGTGCCTGGAGTGTACGGCACGGTAGCAATCAGCCCCAGCATTTT
CAWSVRHGSNQPQHF
>.|TRBJ2-1|TRBD2|TRBV19
TGTGCCAGTAGTATACGCACAGGCGGGGGAAAGTTCTTC
CASSIRTGGGKFF
>.|TRBJ1-5|.|TRBV28
TGTGCCAACTCCCGGGGGTATGGGGACAATCAGCCCCAGCATTTT
CANSRGYGDNQPQHF
>.|TRBJ2-7|.|TRBV5-1
TGCGCCAGCAGCACTGGGTCGACGGCCTACGAGCAGTACTTC
CASSTGSTAYEQYF
>.|TRBJ2-1|.|TRBV13
TGTGCCAGCACCCTTACACCCAAAGATGTCCATGAGCAGTTCTTC
CASTLTPKDVHEQFF
>.|TRBJ2-1|.|TRBV5-1
TGCGCCAGCAGCCTTGACTACTACAATGAGCAGTTCTTC
CASSLDYYNEQFF
>.|TRBJ1-3|.|TRBV25-1
TGTGCCAGCAGTGATTCCCCCGGAGTCTCTGGAAACACCATATATTTT
CASSDSPGVSGNTIYF
>once|TRBJ2-2|.|TRBV6-1
TGTGCCAGCAGTGAAACCCTCTTCAGCGTGTTAGGGGCCGGGGAGCTGTTTTTT
CASSETLFSVLGAGELFF
>.|TRBJ1-6|TRBD1|TRBV7-9
TGTGCCAGCAGCTTAGGGACAGGGAGCTCCTATAATTCACCCCTCCACTTT
CASSLGTGSSYNSPLHF
>.|TRBJ1-5|.|TRBV19
TGTGCCAGTAGTAAACAGTTCGGGGACAATCAGCCCCAGCATTTT
CASSKQFGDNQPQHF
>.|TRBJ1-1|.|TRBV5-1
TGCGCCAGCAGCCTGGACAGCCCGACGTGGACTGAAGCTTTCTTT
CASSLDSPTWTEAFF
>.|TRBJ1-5|.|TRBV2
TGTGCCAGCCGTAGGGAGGGGCTTCAGCCCCAGCATTTT
CASRREGLQPQHF
>.|TRBJ1-2|TRBD1|TRBV27
TGTGCCAGCAGGCGGACAGGGGGCGACTATGGCTACACCTTC
CASRRTGGDYGYTF
>.|TRBJ2-1|.|TRBV9
TGTGCCAGCAGCGTAGGTAGCTACAATTACGATGAGCAGTTCTTC
CASSVGSYNYDEQFF
>.|TRBJ2-1|TRBD2|TRBV7-8
TGTGCCAGCAGCCCCGGGTTAGCGGGACTCCCGGCCATCTTC
CASSPGLAGLPAIF
>.|TRBJ1-4|.|TRBV5-5
TGTGCCAGCAGCTTGGACGGACCTGAAAAACTGTTTTTT
CASSLDGPEKLFF
>.|TRBJ2-7|TRBD2|TRBV7-6
TGTGCCAGCAGCACCCGGGGTAGCGGGTACGAGCAGTACTTC
CASSTRGSGYEQYF
>.|TRBJ2-7|.|TRBV7-2
TGTGCCAGCAGCTTAGGATCTGGGGAGGCCTACGAGCAGTACTTC
CASSLGSGEAYEQYF
>once|TRBJ2-3|.|TRBV5-1
TGCGCCAGCAGCGGCTATAGTCCAGATACGCAGTATTTT
CASSGYSPDTQYF
>.|TRBJ2-3|.|TRBV4-2
TGTGCCAGCAGCGGATCCGGGGAGTCAGATACGCAGTATTTT
CASSGSGESDTQYF
>.|TRBJ2-1|TRBD2|TRBV6-6
TGTGCCAGCAGTTACTTGTCGGGAGGGCCAACTAATGAGCAGTTCTTC
CASSYLSGGPTNEQFF
>.|TRBJ2-7|TRBD1|TRBV5-1
TGCGCCAGCAGCTTGGAACCCGGGACAGGGGAGTACTTC
CASSLEPGTGEYF
>.|TRBJ1-5|.|TRBV27
TGTGCCAGCAGTTTATCGTGGGGGGCTGGCCAGCCCCAGCATTTT
CASSLSWGAGQPQHF
>.|TRBJ2-7|.|TRBV6-6
TGTGCCAGCAGCCGCAGGGGCTACGAGCAGTACTTC
CASSRRGYEQYF
>.|TRBJ1-1|.|TRBV28
TGTGCCAGCAGCTCTACACAGAACACTGAAGCTTTCTTT
CASSSTQNTEAFF
>.|TRBJ1-1|.|TRBV28
TGTGCCAGCAGACGGGGGAACACTGAAGCTTTCTTT
CASRRGNTEAFF
>.|TRBJ1-1|.|TRBV18
TGTGCCAGCTCGCCGGACCTGAACACTGAAGCTTTCTTT
CASSPDLNTEAFF
>.|TRBJ1-1|.|TRBV5-1
TGCGCCAGCAGTGTAAGGGCTAAGGCTGAAGCTTTCTTT
CASSVRAKAEAFF
>once|TRBJ1-2|.|TRBV19
TGTGCCAGTAGTATGGGGCTGATGACCTCTTCGTTCTATGGCTACACCTTC
CASSMGLMTSSFYGYTF
>.|TRBJ1-1|.|TRBV5-1
TGCGCCAGCAGCTCGACGACAGAAAACACTGAAGCTTTCTTT
CASSSTTENTEAFF
>.|TRBJ1-1|.|TRBV2
TGTGCCAGCAGTGCTCAATCCGGGACTGAAGCTTTCTTT
CASSAQSGTEAFF
>.|TRBJ2-3|.|TRBV27
TGTGCCAGCAGTTTAAAGGGAGTGGGGGTTCGCACAGATACGCAGTATTTT
CASSLKGVGVRTDTQYF
>.|TRBJ1-4|TRBD1|TRBV10-1
TGCGCCAGCCAAGTGTCGGGGCCAGGGGGTCGCGCCGGAACCTTTAATGAAAAACTGTTTTTT
CASQVSGPGGRAGTFNEKLFF
>.|TRBJ2-5|TRBD2|TRBV9
TGTGCCAGCAGCGTATCTAGCGGGGGGGCCAGAGAGACCCAGTACTTC
CASSVSSGGARETQYF
>.|TRBJ1-4|.|TRBV5-1
TGCGCCAGCAGCTTGGAAGGGACTGAAAAACTGTTTTTT
CASSLEGTEKLFF
>.|TRBJ1-2|.|TRBV21-1
TGTGCCAGCAGCAAAGAGGGGTTGGACCCAGCTAACTATGGCTACACCTTC
CASSKEGLDPANYGYTF
>.|TRBJ1-4|.|TRBV5-1
TGCGCCAGCAGCTTGGCCGGCGGCCCAAGGGAAAAACTGTTTTTT
CASSLAGGPREKLFF
>.|TRBJ2-3|.|TRBV10-1
TGCGCCAGCAGTCCTAGCCCGGCTAGCACAGATACGCAGTATTTT
CASSPSPASTDTQYF
>.|TRBJ1-4|.|TRBV5-1
TGCGCCAGCAGCTTTGATGGCCGAGTGGGGGAAAAACTGTTTTTT
CASSFDGRVGEKLFF
>.|TRBJ1-1|.|TRBV6-4
TGTGCCAGCAGTACAGACTTGAACACTGAAGCTTTCTTT
CASSTDLNTEAFF
>.|TRBJ1-1|.|TRBV7-9
TGTGCCAGCAGAGCACGGGACCCTTTTAATTGGGGGGACACTGAAGCTTTCTTT
CASRARDPFNWGDTEAFF
>.|TRBJ2-1|.|TRBV5-4
TGTGCCAGCAGCTCCACGAGCGGGTGGAGCTCCTACAATGAGCAGTTCTTC
CASSSTSGWSSYNEQFF